This T cell receptor (beta chain) was sequenced for a study of spatial heterogeneity in lung cancer. On the study more broadly: Sequence detection consistently recorded a greater number of beta-chain than alpha-chain sequences. Raw-read counts averaged over ten per unique TCR and UMI combination. Study-level results: More often at tumor resection than at routine follow-up, ubiquitous expanded tumor TCRs were detected in the blood.

The junction had 3 bases not matched to a gene; V was cut back by 11 bases and J by 0 bases. Germline V CDR1 and CDR2: WNHNN, SYGVQD (reference sequence). The CDR3 covers 13 residues. TCRdb reprocessed the 5' RACE reads with MiXCR, giving one entry per CDR3 protein. The data contain some 21,000 distinct CDR3 sequences, under 6% of them singletons. Stated time point: sample taken at primary tumor resection. Whole RNA from tumor, nontumor lung or frozen PBMC was sequenced unsorted. In this sample, this clonotype turned up many times. As yet, its antigen is unknown. The TCR sequence derives from a male donor with early-stage non-small cell lung cancer. This chain connects TRBV10-1 to TRBJ2-1, with 8 bases identical to TRBD2. The sequencing used PBMCs, collected at surgery. The CDR3 loop reads CASGGRSYNEQFF. The CDR3 bases are TGCGCCTCGGGGGGGCGCTCCTACAATGAGCAGTTCTTC.